This is a list of T cell receptor beta chains from one sample in a study of blood T cell repertoires in COVID-19. Here immunoSEQ multiplex PCR was the method, and the copy in TCRdb shows in-frame clones only, minus some. Seen here are roughly 360,000 clones, about 87% observed once, and the top ten hold about 1.5%. Sequenced material: PBMCs or T cells enriched from blood (not recorded which). These receptors were collected from a man aged 30 to 45 who had recovered from COVID-19. Each CDR3 is given with its conserved first and last residue. Fields, in order: CDR3 length, J gene, clone size, D gene, V gene, CDR3 DNA, CDR3 protein. A D gene is named only where the DNA matches it firmly. Expanded clones get a size class; other rows say once, few or many, or leave the size out.

14	TRBJ2-2	NA	TRBD1	TRBV5-1	TGCGCCAGCAGTACTGCAGGGGGCACCGGGGAGCTGTTTTTT	CASSTAGGTGELFF
17	TRBJ2-7	NA	TRBD1	TRBV19	TGTGCCAGTAGTATTAGTTTGTCGGGGACAGGGTCCTACGAGCAGTACTTC	CASSISLSGTGSYEQYF
14	TRBJ2-3	NA	NA	TRBV27	TGTGCCAGCAGGAAAGGGGGGGCTACAGATACGCAGTATTTT	CASRKGGATDTQYF
18	TRBJ1-3	NA	NA	TRBV9	TGTGCCAGCAGCGCGGGGGGACCCTCTGGGACCTCTGGAAACACCATATATTTT	CASSAGGPSGTSGNTIYF
15	TRBJ2-2	NA	NA	TRBV7-2	TGTGCCAGCAGCTTAGACAGGGCAGGGACCGGGGAGCTGTTTTTT	CASSLDRAGTGELFF
13	TRBJ1-5	few	TRBD1	TRBV30	TGTGCCTGGAGTGCCCAGGGGGTTCAGCCCCAGCATTTT	CAWSAQGVQPQHF
13	TRBJ1-6	NA	NA	TRBV18	TGTGCCAGCTCACGAATGGATGGAGCAACCCTCCACTTT	CASSRMDGATLHF
13	TRBJ2-7	NA	TRBD1	TRBV6-5	TGTGCCAGCACAGGGGGTAGTCTCTACGAGCAGTACTTC	CASTGGSLYEQYF
14	TRBJ2-3	NA	TRBD2	TRBV29-1	TGCAGCGTTGAGGGGGCGGGGGGCGTGAATACGCAGTATTTT	CSVEGAGGVNTQYF
13	TRBJ1-1	NA	NA	TRBV12-3/TRBV12-4	TGTGCCAGCAGCACAGGAAGGAACACTGAAGCTTTCTTT	CASSTGRNTEAFF
14	TRBJ1-2	NA	NA	TRBV19	TGTGCCAGTATTAATCTGGCAGGGTCTTATGGCTACACCTTC	CASINLAGSYGYTF
14	TRBJ2-1	once	NA	TRBV2	TGTGCCAGCAGAGGGATTAGAGGGTACAATGAGCAGTTCTTC	CASRGIRGYNEQFF
12	TRBJ1-1	NA	NA	TRBV30	TGTGCCTGGAGCCGAACCACTAACCGGACTTTCTTT	CAWSRTTNRTFF
12	TRBJ2-1	once	NA	TRBV30	TGTGCCTGGGGGCGGGGTAGGTATGAGCAGTTCTTC	CAWGRGRYEQFF
15	TRBJ2-7	NA	TRBD2	TRBV14	TGTGCCAGCAGCCAACGGGCGGGGGGCCCCTACGAGCAGTACTTC	CASSQRAGGPYEQYF
13	TRBJ1-1	NA	NA	TRBV9	TGTGCCAGCAGCTCCCTTGAACGGACTGAAGCTTTCTTT	CASSSLERTEAFF
13	TRBJ1-5	once	TRBD1	TRBV29-1	TGCAGCGTGCGACAGGGGGGCAATCAGCCCCAGCATTTT	CSVRQGGNQPQHF
14	TRBJ2-1	NA	TRBD2	TRBV19	TGTGCCAGTTCTAGCGGGGGGGGTTACAATGAGCAGTTCTTC	CASSSGGGYNEQFF
17	TRBJ2-2	NA	NA	TRBV12-5	TGTGCTAGTGGTTTGATACTGGGACAAGATGATTCCGGGGAGCTGTTTTTT	CASGLILGQDDSGELFF
16	TRBJ2-1	few	NA	TRBV5-1	TGCGCCAGCAGCTTGGATGGTGCCGGTAGAGTTAATGAGCAGTTCTTC	CASSLDGAGRVNEQFF
15	TRBJ2-3	NA	NA	TRBV5-1	TGCGCCAGCGTCCCACAGGGATTATCCACAGATACGCAGTATTTT	CASVPQGLSTDTQYF
17	TRBJ2-6	NA	NA	TRBV11-2	TGTGCCAGCAGCTTAAACAGGGCCTTCTCTGGGGCCAACGTCCTGACTTTC	CASSLNRAFSGANVLTF
14	TRBJ2-5	NA	NA	TRBV6-2/TRBV6-3	TGTGCCAGCAGTTACTCTAGGAGACCACTGACCCAGTACTTC	CASSYSRRPLTQYF
16	TRBJ1-6	NA	NA	TRBV3-1/TRBV3-2	TGTGCCAGCAGCCAAAATTTTGGCAGGGCTAATTCACCCCTCCACTTT	CASSQNFGRANSPLHF
14	TRBJ1-1	NA	NA	TRBV9	TGTGCCAGCAGTGCCGGGGATGGGGTCACTGAAGCTTTCTTT	CASSAGDGVTEAFF
14	TRBJ2-3	NA	TRBD1	TRBV5-1	TGCGCCAGCAGCCCTGGACAGGGAAGAGATACGCAGTATTTT	CASSPGQGRDTQYF
15	TRBJ1-2	NA	NA	TRBV19	TGTGCCAGTACCCACCTGACAGACGCTAACTATGGCTACACCTTC	CASTHLTDANYGYTF
13	TRBJ2-7	NA	TRBD1	TRBV6-6	TGTGCCAGCCTCCCAGGGGGCTCCTACGAGCAGTACTTC	CASLPGGSYEQYF
17	TRBJ2-1	NA	TRBD2	TRBV30	TGTGCCTGGACCCCCGTCGGTCTAGCGGGGGCTTACAATGAGCAGTTCTTC	CAWTPVGLAGAYNEQFF
14	TRBJ1-4	few	TRBD1	TRBV6-5	TGTGCCAGCAGTTCCGGGACAGTTAATGAAAAACTGTTTTTT	CASSSGTVNEKLFF
14	TRBJ1-4	NA	NA	TRBV6-5	TGTGCCAGCAGGGACTCAGCGCCCCCGGGAAAACTGTTTTTT	CASRDSAPPGKLFF
15	TRBJ2-1	NA	TRBD1	TRBV13	TGTGCCAGCAGCCCCTCCTTAGGGGGCTTCGATGAGCAGTTCTTC	CASSPSLGGFDEQFF
14	TRBJ1-2	NA	NA	TRBV2	TGTGCCAGCAGTGGACCGGGAGTATACTATGGCTACACCTTC	CASSGPGVYYGYTF
16	TRBJ1-1	few	NA	TRBV5-1	TGCGCCAGCACCTTACAGAGCGGCGCCGGAAACACTGAAGCTTTCTTT	CASTLQSGAGNTEAFF
14	TRBJ1-2	NA	TRBD1	TRBV15	TGTGCCACCAGCAGAGATCTAACAGGGGGAGGCTACACCTTC	CATSRDLTGGGYTF
12	TRBJ1-1	NA	NA	TRBV6-5	TGTGCCAGCAGAACGGCGGCCACTGAAGCTTTCTTT	CASRTAATEAFF
16	TRBJ2-1	NA	NA	TRBV4-1	TGCGCCAGCAGCCCGATTCAGTCGTACTCCTACAATGAGCAGTTCTTC	CASSPIQSYSYNEQFF
13	TRBJ2-1	once	NA	TRBV7-9	TGTGCCAGCAGCCCTCGGGACTACAATGAGCAGTTCTTC	CASSPRDYNEQFF
15	TRBJ1-6	NA	NA	TRBV3-1/TRBV3-2	TGTGCCAGCAGCCTTACATGGGGGGAGGATTCACCCCTCCACTTT	CASSLTWGEDSPLHF
18	TRBJ2-1	NA	NA	TRBV5-1	TGCGCCAGCAGCCGACCTGCGGCAGGGGTATCCTCCTACAATGAGCAGTTCTTC	CASSRPAAGVSSYNEQFF
13	TRBJ1-2	NA	NA	TRBV14	TGTGCCAGCAGCTCCTGGGGGGGGGATGGCTACACCTTC	CASSSWGGDGYTF
14	TRBJ2-2	NA	TRBD1	TRBV13	TGTGCCAGCAGCTTCAGGGGGTACACCGGGGAGCTGTTTTTT	CASSFRGYTGELFF
14	TRBJ2-2	few	TRBD2	TRBV10-1	TGCGCCAGCAGTCCCGGGACTAAATCCGGGGAGCTGTTTTTT	CASSPGTKSGELFF
15	TRBJ2-5	NA	TRBD1	TRBV2	TGTGCCAGCAGCGCCGAGGGACAGGGGATGGAGACCCAGTACTTC	CASSAEGQGMETQYF
17	TRBJ2-2	few	TRBD1	TRBV7-2	TGTGCCAGCAACTTCCTAACCGGGACAGGGTACACCGGGGAGCTGTTTTTT	CASNFLTGTGYTGELFF
14	TRBJ1-5	NA	NA	TRBV6-6	TGTGCCAGCGGTTCGGGAGGTTCCAATCAGCCCCAGCATTTT	CASGSGGSNQPQHF
14	TRBJ2-3	NA	TRBD1	TRBV30	TGTGCCTCCCGGATAGGGACAGGGGCAGATACGCAGTATTTT	CASRIGTGADTQYF
16	TRBJ1-5	NA	TRBD1	TRBV4-1	TGCGCCAGCAGTACGGACAGGGCCTTGAGCAATCAGCCCCAGCATTTT	CASSTDRALSNQPQHF
13	TRBJ1-5	NA	NA	TRBV6-5	TGTGCCAGCAGTTCTGCCGCGAGTCAGCCCCAGCATTTT	CASSSAASQPQHF
12	TRBJ1-4	NA	NA	TRBV6-5	TGTGCCAGCCAGGGGTATAATGAAAAACTGTTTTTT	CASQGYNEKLFF
12	TRBJ2-7	NA	TRBD2	TRBV6-5	TGTGCCAGCTCTAGCGGGCCCTACGAGCAGTACTTC	CASSSGPYEQYF
15	TRBJ2-6	NA	NA	TRBV18	TGTGCCAGCTCACCAGACAGTACTGGGGCCAACGTCCTGACTTTC	CASSPDSTGANVLTF
13	TRBJ2-2	many	NA	TRBV2	TGTGCCAGCAGTGTCCAGGGTACCGGGGAGCTGTTTTTT	CASSVQGTGELFF
11	TRBJ2-3	NA	NA	TRBV30	TGTGCCTGGAGTGTTGGACTGGCGCAGTATTTT	CAWSVGLAQYF